The 16 T cell receptor beta chains below come from one sample, sequenced in a study of CD8 T cells in Susac syndrome. A quantity of about 0.45 to 1 ug RNA underwent reverse transcription using random hexamers. One entry per CDR3 protein results from TCRdb running MiXCR on the immunoSEQ multiplex PCR reads. This sample has 100,000 or so distinct CDR3 sequences, with about 94% found just once. Sequenced: CD4+ T cells from PBMCs. The source of these receptors is a human donor with Susac syndrome.

The chain joins TRBV5-4 to TRBJ2-3; 11 bases fit TRBD2. CDR1 SGHNT and CDR2 YYREEE come from the germline V gene (reference sequence). Losses at the gene ends were 3 bases for V and 2 bases for J; bases not matched to a gene: 5. The CDR3 has 16 residues. Here the CDR3 reads CASSSIAGGNTDTQYF. The CDR3 nucleotides are TGTGCCAGCAGCTCAATAGCGGGGGGGAACACAGATACGCAGTATTTT.

V and J are TRBV5-6 and TRBJ1-6, with D unresolved. Germline V gene sequence: CDR1 SGHDT, CDR2 YYEEEE. The CDR3 runs 15 residues. Trimming removed 0 bases at V and 11 bases at J, with 15 bases between. CDR3 DNA sequence: TGTGCCAGCAGCTTGGGTTCCCTGACATCCCCACCCCTCCACTTT. Translation: CASSLGSLTSPPLHF. The full variable domain, its missing parts supplied by reference TRBV5-6 and TRBJ1-6, is DAGVTQSPTHLIKTRGQQVTLRCSPKSGHDTVSWYQQALGQGPQFIFQYYEEEERQRGNFPDRFSGHQFPNYSSELNVNALLLGDSALYLCASSLGSLTSPPLHFGNGTRLTVT.

The V and J genes are TRBV23-1 and TRBJ2-2; D tentatively fits TRBD1 or TRBD2 (6 bases each). TRBV23-1 is assigned to the ORF class and has an uncertain function. V dropped 6 bases and J dropped 8 bases, with 16 bases sitting between them. CDR3 length equals 14 residues. The CDR3 sequence is CASSLRGTPGELFF. The CDR3, as DNA: TGCGCCAGCAGCCTCCGCGGGACACCTGGGGAGCTGTTTTTT.

The chain uses TRBV28 and TRBJ1-4; 9 positions agree with TRBD1. CDR1 and CDR2 (germline): MDHEN, SYDVKM. The junction had 9 bases not matched to a gene; V was cut back by 5 bases and J by 8 bases. The CDR3 consists of 15 residues. The CDR3 DNA sequence: TGTGCCAGCAGTCAAGTGACAGGGGGTAACGAAAAACTGTTTTTT. As protein: CASSQVTGGNEKLFF. Full variable domain (outside the CDR3, taken from reference TRBV28 and TRBJ1-4): DVKVTQSSRYLVKRTGEKVFLECVQDMDHENMFWYRQDPGLGLRLIYFSYDVKMKEKGDIPEGYSVSREKKERFSLILESASTNQTSMYLCASSQVTGGNEKLFFGSGTQLSVL.

The chain is built from TRBV5-1 and TRBJ2-5; TRBD2 matches 8 bases. Germline assignment: CDR1 SGHRS and CDR2 YFSETQ. This CDR3 comprises 14 residues. V gave up 4 bases and J gave up 4 bases; unmatched junction bases: 6. CDR3 sequence (DNA): TGCGCCAGCAGCCCGGCGGGGGGCCGAGAGACCCAGTACTTC. This encodes CASSPAGGRETQYF.

The chain combines TRBV3-1 with TRBJ2-7, with D perhaps given as TRBD1 or TRBD2 (5 bases each). In germline, CDR1 is LGHDT, CDR2 YNNKEL (reference sequence). The V end was cut by 0 bases, the J end by 2 bases, with 17 bases between. The CDR3 is made up of 17 amino acids. In nucleotides, the CDR3 is TGTGCCAGCAGCCAAGAAGAGATATGGGGGATAACCTACGAGCAGTACTTC. The encoded protein is CASSQEEIWGITYEQYF.

The rearrangement uses TRBV4-3 and TRBJ2-3; 11 bases match TRBD1. The CDR3 has 16 amino acids. CDR1 and CDR2 from the germline V gene are LGHNA and YSLEER. Germline trimming cut 4 bases from V and 6 bases from J; bases unmatched to any gene: 9. CDR3 amino acids: CASSLSWTGGIDTQYF. The CDR3 DNA follows: TGCGCCAGCAGCCTCTCTTGGACAGGGGGCATCGATACGCAGTATTTT.

This sequence joins TRBV11-1 and TRBJ2-7; 8 nucleotides align to TRBD1. CDR1 SGHAT and CDR2 FQDESV come from the germline V gene (reference sequence). V lost 5 bases and J lost 2; bases outside the gene matches: 5. CDR3 length: 14 amino acids. CDR3 in amino acids: CASSTRQGPYEQYF. CDR3 coding DNA: TGTGCCAGCAGCACACGACAGGGGCCCTACGAGCAGTACTTC.

This chain joins TRBV9 and TRBJ1-2; D is unclear. The V end was cut by 4 bases, the J end by 7 bases, with 11 bases between. Germline V gene lookup returns CDR1 SGDLS and CDR2 YYNGEE. The CDR3 is 12 amino acids. CDR3 sequence reads: CASSPGGGGYTF. The CDR3 bases are TGTGCCAGCAGCCCCGGAGGAGGTGGCTACACCTTC.

This rearrangement joins TRBV21-1 to TRBJ2-7; TRBD1, the table's D call, was not compared with the DNA. TRBV21-1 is noted as a pseudogene. The CDR3 length is 14 residues. Here the CDR3 reads CASSKAKGDHEQYF. The DNA of the CDR3 is TGTGCCAGCAGCAAAGCTAAGGGGGACCACGAGCAGTACTTC.

This clonotype was seen once. The genes are TRBV6-5 and TRBJ1-4; D might be TRBD1 (5 bases). This CDR3 is built from 11 residues. Trimming took 8 bases from V and 10 from J, leaving 11 bases between them. Per the germline V gene, CDR1 is MNHEY and CDR2 is SVGAGI. The CDR3 DNA sequence: TGTGCCAGCGGGGGTACGGGAAAACTGTTTTTT. The encoded protein is CASGGTGKLFF.

The chain employs TRBV20-1 and TRBJ2-5, with TRBD2 matching 9 bases. This CDR3 spans 14 amino acids. Trimming took 1 base from V and 5 from J; bases not matched to a gene: 5. The V gene's germline CDR1 is DFQATT and CDR2 SNEGSKA (reference sequence). CDR3 DNA sequence: TGCAGTGCTAGAGCTTGGACTAGCGTGGAGACCCAGTACTTC. As protein: CSARAWTSVETQYF.

The chain couples TRBV19 to TRBJ1-1; tentative D call: TRBD1 (6 bases). This CDR3 comprises 13 residues. V was shortened by 5 bases and J by 5 bases, with 12 bases between the two germline ends. Germline V gives CDR1 LNHDA, CDR2 SQIVND (reference sequence). CDR3 region: CASSLFRGTEAFF. CDR3 nucleotide sequence: TGTGCCAGTAGTCTATTCAGGGGAACTGAAGCTTTCTTT.

This chain joins TRBV29-1 and TRBJ2-7, with D perhaps being TRBD1 or TRBD2 (5 bases each). Germline lookup yields CDR1 SQVTM and CDR2 ANQGSEA. The CDR3 is made up of 13 amino acids. V was trimmed by 3 bases and J by 6 bases, leaving 15 bases between them. DNA for the CDR3: TGCAGCGTTGATACTGGGACGTTGGGCGAGCAGTACTTC. This gives the protein CSVDTGTLGEQYF.

In its sample, this clonotype was seen once. CDR3 sequence (DNA): TGTGCCAGCAGTCCCGGGACGCGTAAAGAGACCCAGTACTTC. Translated, it gives CASSPGTRKETQYF. This rearrangement joins TRBV28 to TRBJ2-5; D possibly matches TRBD1 or TRBD2 (5 bases each). V shed 5 bases and J shed 3 bases, with 13 bases lying between them. Germline lookup yields CDR1 MDHEN and CDR2 SYDVKM. The CDR3 is 14 residues long.

The chain carries TRBV20-1 and TRBJ2-2, with TRBD1 as a possible D gene (5 bases). The germline V gene encodes CDR1 DFQATT and CDR2 SNEGSKA (reference sequence). This CDR3 is 13 amino acids long. V dropped 5 bases and J dropped 1 base, with 8 bases sitting between them. CDR3 coding DNA: TGCAGTGCTCGCACAGGGAACACCGGGGAGCTGTTTTTT. Its protein is CSARTGNTGELFF.